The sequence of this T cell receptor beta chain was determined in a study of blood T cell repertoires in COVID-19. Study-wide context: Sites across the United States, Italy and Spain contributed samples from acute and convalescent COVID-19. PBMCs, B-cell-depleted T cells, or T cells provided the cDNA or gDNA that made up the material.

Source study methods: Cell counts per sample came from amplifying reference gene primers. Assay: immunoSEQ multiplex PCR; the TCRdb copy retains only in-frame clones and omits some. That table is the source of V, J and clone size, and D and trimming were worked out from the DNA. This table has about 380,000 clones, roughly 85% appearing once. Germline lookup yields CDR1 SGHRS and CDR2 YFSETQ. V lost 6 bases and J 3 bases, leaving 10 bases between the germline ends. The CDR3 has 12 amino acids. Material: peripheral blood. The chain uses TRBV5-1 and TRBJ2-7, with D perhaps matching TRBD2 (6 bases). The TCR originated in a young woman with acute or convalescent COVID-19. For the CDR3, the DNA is TGCGCCAGCACCACCGGGGGCTACGAGCAGTACTTC. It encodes CASTTGGYEQYF. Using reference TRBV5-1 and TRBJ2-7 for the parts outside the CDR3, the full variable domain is KAGVTQTPRYLIKTRGQQVTLSCSPISGHRSVSWYQQTPGQGLQFLFEYFSETQRNKGNFPGRFSGRQFSNSRSEMNVSTLELGDSALYLCASTTGGYEQYFGPGTRLTVT.